A single T cell receptor beta chain is shown here with its context. Template material for amplifying TCR beta CDR3 regions consisted of RNA transcripts. The study used the HTBI primer set for a first-round RT-PCR of the TCR CDR3. Each CDR3 protein is one row after TCRdb ran MiXCR on the multiplex PCR reads. The table lists under 500,000 distinct CDR3 sequences, 11% to 15% of them singletons. The source of the PBMCs was 10 ml of fresh peripheral blood. The data stem from a study of T cells in Graves' hyperthyroidism and ophthalmopathy. This CDR3 has 14 residues. The ends were cut back, 6 bases at V and 0 bases at J, with 11 bases in the middle.

V usage is TRBV12-3 or TRBV12-4 and J usage is TRBJ1-2, with D unclear. The source material was blood. This sequence originates from a middle-aged man with Graves' ophthalmopathy. The CDR3 nucleotides are TGTGCCAGCAGCGGACTTGGAGCTAACTATGGCTACACCTTC. It is translated as CASSGLGANYGYTF.